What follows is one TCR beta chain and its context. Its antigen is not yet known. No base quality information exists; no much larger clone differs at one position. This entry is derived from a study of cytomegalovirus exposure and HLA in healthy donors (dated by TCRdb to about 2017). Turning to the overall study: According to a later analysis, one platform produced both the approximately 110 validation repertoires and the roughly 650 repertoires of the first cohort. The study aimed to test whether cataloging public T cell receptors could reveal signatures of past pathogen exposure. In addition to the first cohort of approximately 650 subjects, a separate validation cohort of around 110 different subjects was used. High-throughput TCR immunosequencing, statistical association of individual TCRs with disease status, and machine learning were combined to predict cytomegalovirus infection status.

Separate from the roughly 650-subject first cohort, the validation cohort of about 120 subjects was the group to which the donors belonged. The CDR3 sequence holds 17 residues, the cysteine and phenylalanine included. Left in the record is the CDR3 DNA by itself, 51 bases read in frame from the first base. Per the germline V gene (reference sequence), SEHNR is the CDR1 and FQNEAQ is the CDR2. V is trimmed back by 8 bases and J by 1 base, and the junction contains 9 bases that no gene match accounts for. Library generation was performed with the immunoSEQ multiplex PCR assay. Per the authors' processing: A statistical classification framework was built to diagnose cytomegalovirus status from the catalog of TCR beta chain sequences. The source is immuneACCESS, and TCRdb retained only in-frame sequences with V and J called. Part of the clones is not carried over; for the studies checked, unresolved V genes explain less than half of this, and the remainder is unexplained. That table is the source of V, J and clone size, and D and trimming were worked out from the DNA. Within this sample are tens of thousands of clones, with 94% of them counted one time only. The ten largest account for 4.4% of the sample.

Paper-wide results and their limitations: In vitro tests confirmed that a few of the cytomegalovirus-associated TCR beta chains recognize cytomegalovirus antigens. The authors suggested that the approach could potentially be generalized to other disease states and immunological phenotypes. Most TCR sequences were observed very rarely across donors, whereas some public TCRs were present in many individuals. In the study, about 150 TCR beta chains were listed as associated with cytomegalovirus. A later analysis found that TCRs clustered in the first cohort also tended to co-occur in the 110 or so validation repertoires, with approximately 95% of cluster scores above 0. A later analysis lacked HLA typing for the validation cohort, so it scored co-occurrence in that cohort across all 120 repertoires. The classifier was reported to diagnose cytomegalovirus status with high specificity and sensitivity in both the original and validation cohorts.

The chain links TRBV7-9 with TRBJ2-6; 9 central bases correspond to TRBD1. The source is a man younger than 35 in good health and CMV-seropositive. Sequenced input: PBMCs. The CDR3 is CASVMDRGLSGANVLTF. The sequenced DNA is TGTGCCAGCGTCATGGACAGGGGTTTATCTGGGGCCAACGTCCTGACTTTC.